The 14 T cell receptor beta chains below come from one sample, sequenced in a study of human T cells and chemical hapten exposure. Sample time point: patch test 1, 2 weeks after DPC sensitization. Noted treatment: therapeutic diphenylcyclopropenone sensitization with weekly scalp DPC. TCRdb called the RACE reads again in MiXCR, with one record for every CDR3 protein. The top ten clones hold around 2% of a sample with 380,000 or so distinct CDR3 sequences, more than 4.5% of them seen once. This material consisted of whole blood, taken in connection with sensitization to the hapten diphenylcyclopropenone (DPC). These receptors were taken from a woman in her 50s with alopecia areata. Some clones in this sample may be carry-over from other donors' samples.

This sequence joins TRBV30 and TRBJ1-1; the D gene is possibly TRBD1 (6 bases). Germline V CDR1 and CDR2: GTSNPN, SVGIG (reference sequence). The CDR3 extends over 15 amino acids. V dropped 0 bases and J dropped 3 bases, with 14 bases sitting between them. CDR3 sequence (DNA): TGTGCCTGGAGTGTACTGGGGGGCAGGTACACTGAAGCTTTCTTT. Its translation is CAWSVLGGRYTEAFF.

This clonotype was counted at least ten times. This chain joins TRBV5-1 and TRBJ2-3; the D call may be TRBD1 or TRBD2 (5 bases each). V dropped 3 bases and J dropped 6 bases, with 11 bases sitting between them. The CDR3 is 13 residues long. In germline, CDR1 is SGHRS, CDR2 YFSETQ. The CDR3 here is CASSSGTGDTQYF. CDR3 nucleotide sequence: TGCGCCAGCAGCTCAGGGACCGGCGATACGCAGTATTTT.

This clonotype was counted many times. The V call is TRBV12-3 or TRBV12-4, the J call TRBJ1-5; D unclear. V lost 5 bases and J 5 bases, leaving 10 bases between the germline ends. The CDR3 consists of 13 residues. CDR3 protein: CASSQIRDQPQHF. The CDR3 bases are TGTGCCAGCAGTCAGATTCGGGATCAGCCCCAGCATTTT.

This clonotype was seen a handful of times. V is TRBV20-1 and J is TRBJ1-5; 7 positions agree with TRBD1. The CDR3 extends over 13 amino acids. Unmatched junction bases numbered 5, after V lost 6 bases and J lost 3 bases. Per germline, CDR1 DFQATT and CDR2 SNEGSKA (reference sequence). CDR3 sequence reads: CSAQGDHNQPQHF. The DNA of the CDR3 is TGCAGTGCCCAGGGGGACCACAATCAGCCCCAGCATTTT.

There are many counts of this clonotype. This chain joins TRBV28 and TRBJ1-3; perhaps TRBD1 as D (6 bases). V shed 5 bases and J shed 5 bases, with 13 bases lying between them. The CDR3 totals 14 residues. Germline lookup yields CDR1 MDHEN and CDR2 SYDVKM. CDR3 region: CASSGTTGRNTIYF. CDR3 nucleotide sequence: TGTGCCAGCAGTGGGACCACAGGGAGAAACACCATATATTTT.

The table lists this clonotype with a few counts. The V and J genes are TRBV7-6 and TRBJ2-1; TRBD2 aligns across 12 bases. The ends lost 5 bases at V and 4 bases at J; junction bases unmatched: 6. The CDR3 consists of 16 residues. Per the germline V gene, CDR1 is SGHVS and CDR2 is FNYEAQ. The CDR3 DNA is TGTGCCAGCAGCGCACGACTAGCGGGAGAGTACAATGAGCAGTTCTTC. Translating it yields CASSARLAGEYNEQFF. The variable domain in full, completed from reference TRBV7-6 and TRBJ2-1, reads GAGVSQSPRYKVTKRGQDVALRCDPISGHVSLYWYRQALGQGPEFLTYFNYEAQQDKSGLPNDRFSAERPEGSISTLTIQRTEQRDSAMYRCASSARLAGEYNEQFFGPGTRLTVL.

This clonotype was recorded at least ten times. The J gene is TRBJ1-6, the V gene TRBV12-3 or TRBV12-4; 7 bases are shared with TRBD1. The CDR3 is 14 amino acids. Trimming cost V 4 bases and J 4 bases; bases outside gene matches: 1. The CDR3 protein is CASSWGQYNSPLHF. CDR3 in DNA: TGTGCCAGCAGTTGGGGACAGTATAATTCACCCCTCCACTTT.

This clonotype was picked up a small number of times. J is TRBJ2-5 and V is TRBV7-3; 7 positions match TRBD2. The junction had 8 bases not matched to a gene; V was cut back by 5 bases and J by 5 bases. The length of the CDR3 is 14 residues. Germline values: CDR1 SGHTA, CDR2 FQGTGA. Here the CDR3 reads CASSPSAGVETQYF. CDR3 bases: TGTGCCAGCAGCCCCTCGGCGGGGGTGGAGACCCAGTACTTC.

This clonotype was found a few times. The V and J genes are TRBV28 and TRBJ1-5, with D possibly matching TRBD1 (6 bases). Germline CDR1 reads MDHEN; CDR2 reads SYDVKM. The CDR3 is made up of 15 amino acids. Trimming took off 3 bases at V and 3 bases at J, with 12 bases between the two ends. The DNA of the CDR3 is TGTGCCAGCAGTTTTTTCCGGGACAACAATCAGCCCCAGCATTTT. Translation: CASSFFRDNNQPQHF.

This clonotype was detected many times. The genes are TRBV12-3 or TRBV12-4 and TRBJ2-7; 7 bases align to TRBD2. The trim removed 0 bases at V and 3 bases at J, leaving 2 bases unmatched. This CDR3 has 14 residues. CDR3 bases: TGTGCCAGCAGTTTAGCGGGAGGGATCTACGAGCAGTACTTC. Encoded protein: CASSLAGGIYEQYF.

This clonotype was counted a few times. J is TRBJ1-2 and V is TRBV24-1; possible D gene TRBD1, 6 bases. The CDR3 sequence is 17 residues long. Deletions cut 4 bases from V and 0 bases from J, with 17 bases between. Per the germline V gene, CDR1 is KGHDR and CDR2 is SFDVKD. CDR3 protein: CATSDPDRTVSNYGYTF. The CDR3 bases are TGTGCCACCAGTGACCCAGACAGGACAGTATCTAACTATGGCTACACCTTC.

Many counts were recorded for this clonotype. This chain uses TRBV28 with TRBJ2-7; D is possibly TRBD1 (6 bases). This CDR3 is 16 amino acids long. The germline V gene encodes CDR1 MDHEN and CDR2 SYDVKM. Trimming took 1 base from V and 0 from J, leaving 13 bases between them. CDR3 protein: CASSLFGQLISYEQYF. CDR3 DNA: TGTGCCAGCAGTTTATTCGGACAGCTCATCTCCTACGAGCAGTACTTC.

This clonotype was found many times. This chain uses TRBV6-2 or TRBV6-3 with TRBJ2-1; unclear D gene. The germline CDR1 and CDR2 sequences are MNHEY and SVGEGT. There are 14 residues in the CDR3. The V end lost 6 bases, the J end lost 8 bases, and 17 bases lay between the germline ends. The CDR3 DNA reads as TGTGCCAGCAGCCTTACTCGTAAGGGTGATGAGCAGTTCTTC. Translation gives CASSLTRKGDEQFF.

This clonotype showed up many times. V is TRBV6-5 and J is TRBJ2-7; D possibly corresponds to TRBD2 (5 bases). The CDR3 is 14 residues long. Trimming shortened V by 0 bases and J by 7 bases, and 13 bases separated the two germline ends. CDR1 is MNHEY and CDR2 is SVGAGI in the germline V gene. The CDR3 coding sequence is TGTGCCAGCAGTTACTCGAGGTTGCGCGGGGAGCAGTACTTC. Translation gives CASSYSRLRGEQYF.